A selection of T cell receptor beta chains follows, all from one sample in a study of blood T cell repertoires in COVID-19. The method was immunoSEQ multiplex PCR; TCRdb's version includes in-frame clones alone and lacks a portion of them. The sample includes some 45,000 clones, 86% of them seen just once. The sample taken for sequencing was peripheral blood. The receptors here all came from a man between 70 and 80 years old with acute or convalescent COVID-19. CDR3s include the opening cysteine and the closing phenylalanine or tryptophan. Fields, in order: clone size, V gene, J gene, D gene, CDR3 DNA, CDR3 protein. D genes are given only for firm matches. Part of the rows lack a size; the others show once, few, many or a class for expanded clones.

abundance: NA
v_gene: TRBV5-1
j_gene: TRBJ1-1
d_gene: NA
CDR3nt: TGCGCCAGCAGCTTGGGCCCTACCGGGGGTGAAGCTTTCTTT
CDR3aa: CASSLGPTGGEAFF

abundance: once
v_gene: TRBV3-1/TRBV3-2
j_gene: TRBJ2-2
d_gene: TRBD2
CDR3nt: TGTGCCAGCAGCCCTCATCCGGGACTAGCGGGGGGGCCGGTTACCGGGGAGCTGTTTTTT
CDR3aa: CASSPHPGLAGGPVTGELFF

abundance: once
v_gene: TRBV5-1
j_gene: TRBJ1-6
d_gene: TRBD1
CDR3nt: TGCGCCAGCAGCTGGGGGACAGGGAGTAGCTCCTATAATTCACCCCTCCACTTT
CDR3aa: CASSWGTGSSSYNSPLHF

abundance: NA
v_gene: TRBV7-2
j_gene: TRBJ2-1
d_gene: NA
CDR3nt: TGTGCCAGCAGCTCCGCTCCTCTTAGCTCCTACAATGAGCAGTTCTTC
CDR3aa: CASSSAPLSSYNEQFF

abundance: once
v_gene: TRBV6-5
j_gene: TRBJ2-4
d_gene: TRBD1
CDR3nt: TGTGCCAGCAGTACGGTACAGGGGTCCAAAAACATTCAGTACTTC
CDR3aa: CASSTVQGSKNIQYF

abundance: NA
v_gene: TRBV5-4
j_gene: TRBJ2-3
d_gene: TRBD2
CDR3nt: TGTGCCAGCAGCCTTAGCGGGGGGAGGACAGATACGCAGTATTTT
CDR3aa: CASSLSGGRTDTQYF

abundance: NA
v_gene: TRBV9
j_gene: TRBJ1-2
d_gene: TRBD1
CDR3nt: TGTGCCAGCAGCGAGACGACAGGGGGCGCGGGTGGCTACACCTTC
CDR3aa: CASSETTGGAGGYTF

abundance: NA
v_gene: TRBV18
j_gene: TRBJ1-2
d_gene: NA
CDR3nt: TGTGCCAGCTCACCTCGGGAAGGACCAAATACCTATGGCTACACCTTC
CDR3aa: CASSPREGPNTYGYTF

abundance: NA
v_gene: TRBV28
j_gene: TRBJ2-7
d_gene: TRBD2
CDR3nt: TGTGCCAGCAGTTTACCCCTGGGGGGAGGGAGTGAGCAGTACTTC
CDR3aa: CASSLPLGGGSEQYF

abundance: NA
v_gene: TRBV7-2
j_gene: TRBJ1-3
d_gene: TRBD1
CDR3nt: TGTGCCAGCAGCTCGACAGGGGGCTTCTCTGGAAACACCATATATTTT
CDR3aa: CASSSTGGFSGNTIYF

abundance: once
v_gene: TRBV13
j_gene: TRBJ2-3
d_gene: TRBD1
CDR3nt: TGTGCCAGCAGCTCCCGGGACAGTCCTAGCACAGATACGCAGTATTTT
CDR3aa: CASSSRDSPSTDTQYF

abundance: NA
v_gene: TRBV5-1
j_gene: TRBJ2-5
d_gene: NA
CDR3nt: TGCGCCAGCAGCTCGGGGGATATCCAAGAGACCCAGTACTTC
CDR3aa: CASSSGDIQETQYF

abundance: NA
v_gene: TRBV30
j_gene: TRBJ2-4
d_gene: NA
CDR3nt: TGTGCCTGGAGTGTAACAGAGACCGTTCAGTACTTC
CDR3aa: CAWSVTETVQYF

abundance: few
v_gene: TRBV7-9
j_gene: TRBJ2-1
d_gene: TRBD2
CDR3nt: TGTGCCAGCAGCCCGCGGACTAGCGGGGGGGCTTACAATGAGCAGTTCTTC
CDR3aa: CASSPRTSGGAYNEQFF

abundance: NA
v_gene: TRBV12-3/TRBV12-4
j_gene: TRBJ1-5
d_gene: NA
CDR3nt: TGTGCCAGCGGTCACATGAATCAGCCCCAGCATTTT
CDR3aa: CASGHMNQPQHF

abundance: NA
v_gene: TRBV12-3/TRBV12-4
j_gene: TRBJ1-5
d_gene: NA
CDR3nt: TGTGCCAGCAGGATGACAGAACAGCCCCAGCATTTT
CDR3aa: CASRMTEQPQHF